The 10 T cell receptor beta chains below come from one sample, sequenced in a study of T cells in women clearing cervical HPV infection. Produced via immunoSEQ multiplex PCR; TCRdb's table is partial and in-frame only. Across 40,000 to 55,000 clones, the top ten clones capture about 0.94% of the sample. The sample consisted of blood buffy coat. The receptor source for this set is a woman between 18 and 69 years old with a cervical HPV16 infection that either progressed to CIN3+ or cleared (not recorded which).

In regard to this clone: The CDR3 goes on 3 residues after the read ends, and that part is filled in from the germline J gene. The chain joins TRBV6-1 to TRBJ2-4, with unresolved D. The CDR3 is 11 amino acids. The germline gives CDR1 MNHNS, CDR2 SASEGT. Incomplete CDR3 DNA: TGTGCCAGCAGTGATGAGGTCCCT. Translating gives CASSDEVP. The full CDR3 is CASSDEVPQYF.

Partial CDR3 DNA: TGTGCCAGCAGAAAAGCGGGGGACTACTCCTACGAG. It translates to CASRKAGDYSYE. The whole CDR3 sequence reads CASRKAGDYSYEQYF. The chain uses TRBV13 and TRBJ2-7; TRBD2 agrees at 8 bases. Sequencing ends 3 residues short of the CDR3 end; the germline J gene provides the rest. The junction had 7 bases not matched to a gene; V was cut back by 6 bases and J by 0 bases. The CDR3 has 15 residues. From germline, CDR1 is PRHDT and CDR2 FYEKMQ (reference sequence).

The sequenced CDR3 bases are TGTGCTAGTGGTTTGAGGCGGGGGACCACAGATACG. Translating it yields CASGLRRGTTDT. The whole CDR3 sequence is CASGLRRGTTDTQYF. This chain joins TRBV12-5 and TRBJ2-3, with 7 bases lining up with TRBD2. The read finishes 3 residues shy of the CDR3 end, and the germline J gene is used to complete it. Germline lookup yields CDR1 LGHNT and CDR2 FRNRAP. The V and J ends lost 2 bases and 2 bases, in that order; junction bases with no gene match: 4. This CDR3 region has 15 residues.

A note on this clone: The read stops 3 residues short of the end of the CDR3; the missing end is completed from the germline J gene. J is TRBJ2-3 and V is TRBV19; D remains unclear. Germline CDR1 reads LNHDA; CDR2 reads SQIVND (reference sequence). The CDR3 spans 12 residues. The ends were cut back, 7 bases at V and 1 base at J, with 6 bases in the middle. Partial CDR3 DNA: TGTGCCAGTAAGGGTGGCACAGATACG. It yields the protein CASKGGTDT. The entire CDR3 sequence reads CASKGGTDTQYF.

Remarks on this clone: The read halts 3 residues ahead of the CDR3 end, with the missing end drawn from the germline J gene. The chain is built from TRBV7-3 and TRBJ1-2; TRBD1 might be the D (5 bases). Looked up from germline, CDR1 is SGHTA and CDR2 is FQGTGA. The CDR3 runs 13 residues. The CDR3 is CASSLIPGRDYTF. The CDR3 DNA, read in part, is TGTGCCAGCAGCTTAATTCCAGGGCGCGAC. Combining the CDR3 with reference TRBV7-3 and TRBJ1-2 gives the whole variable domain GAGVSQTPSNKVTEKGKYVELRCDPISGHTALYWYRQSLGQGPEFLIYFQGTGAADDSGLPNDRFFAVRPEGSVSTLKIQRTERGDSAVYLCASSLIPGRDYTFGSGTRLTVV.

Concerning this clone: The read ends 3 residues early relative to the CDR3; the germline J gene fills the gap. The rearrangement joins TRBV19 to TRBJ1-5; 9 bases agree with TRBD1. The germline CDR1 and CDR2 sequences are LNHDA and SQIVND (reference sequence). This CDR3 has 16 residues. The junction had 5 bases not matched to a gene; V was cut back by 4 bases and J by 1 base. The covered CDR3 bases are TGTGCCAGTAGTAGGGACAGGGACTTGAGCAATCAGCCC. Protein: CASSRDRDLSNQP. The CDR3 reads in full as CASSRDRDLSNQPQHF.

Notes on this clone: The CDR3 end lies 3 residues beyond the end of the read and is filled in from the germline J gene. This chain uses TRBV7-3 with TRBJ1-2, with a tentative D call TRBD1 (5 bases). The germline CDR1 and CDR2 sequences are SGHTA and FQGTGA. The CDR3 is 16 amino acids. The DNA read from the CDR3 is TGTGCCAGCAGCTTAATGGCGGGGAGGGGTACAGATACC. Protein sequence: CASSLMAGRGTDT. The entire CDR3 protein reads CASSLMAGRGTDTYTF.

Turning to this clone: The read terminates 3 residues ahead of where the CDR3 ends, so the germline J gene completes it. The genes are TRBV5-6 and TRBJ2-7; 8 nucleotides line up with TRBD1. The germline gives CDR1 SGHDT, CDR2 YYEEEE. This CDR3 is 14 amino acids long. Trimming took 2 bases from V and 6 from J; bases not matched to a gene: 7. The sequenced CDR3 bases are TGTGCCAGCAGCTTTGGACAGGGAAGATTCGAG. It is translated as CASSFGQGRFE. Given in full, the CDR3 is CASSFGQGRFEQYF.

Comment on this clone: The sequenced fragment ends 3 residues before the CDR3 boundary, so the rest is inferred from the germline J gene. The chain couples TRBV18 to TRBJ1-5; 8 bases are a match to TRBD1. This CDR3 is built from 15 residues. V shed 3 bases and J 7 bases; nucleotides not matched to a gene: 8. In germline, CDR1 is KGHSH, CDR2 LQKENI. The part of the CDR3 DNA that was read is TGTGCCAGCTCACCGACAGGGGTGTCTGGACAGCCC. Translating gives CASSPTGVSGQP. The entire CDR3 reads CASSPTGVSGQPQHF.

Concerning this clone: The CDR3 goes on 3 residues after the read ends, and that part is filled in from the germline J gene. The chain links TRBV19 to TRBJ2-1, with TRBD1 matching over 10 bases. The germline CDR1 and CDR2 sequences are LNHDA and SQIVND (reference sequence). The CDR3 loop spans 15 amino acids. The trim removed 5 bases at V and 8 bases at J, leaving 9 bases unmatched. CDR3 amino acids: CASSLGQGEIYEQFF. The sequenced CDR3 bases are TGTGCCAGTAGTCTCGGACAGGGGGAGATATATGAG. The whole variable domain, filled in from reference TRBV19 and TRBJ2-1, reads DGGITQSPKYLFRKEGQNVTLSCEQNLNHDAMYWYRQDPGQGLRLIYYSQIVNDFQKGDIAEGYSVSREKKESFPLTVTSAQKNPTAFYLCASSLGQGEIYEQFFGPGTRLTVL.